This entry lists 27 T cell receptor beta chains sequenced from one sample in a study of CD8 T cells in ankylosing spondylitis (dated by TCRdb to about 2017). The receptor library was made with 5' RACE. The instrument given in TCRdb is Illumina HiSeq 2500. TCRdb itself trimmed the public reads at Q25 with fastp, ran MiXCR and retained productive beta chains. Every distinct CDR3 protein forms one entry, paired with its most common genes and DNA. In all, the sample holds about 360,000 distinct CDR3 sequences, and 20% of those were seen once. About an eighth of the sample goes to the ten largest clones. Specimen: blood, either unsorted or a sorted T cell fraction (not recorded which). Receptors were obtained from a male donor with ankylosing spondylitis or in good health (not recorded which).

The rearrangement joins TRBV20-1 to TRBJ2-4; no clear D. Trimming removed 6 bases from V and 13 bases from J, with 16 bases in between. CDR3 length: 11 amino acids. Looked up from germline, CDR1 is DFQATT and CDR2 is SNEGSKA (reference sequence). CDR3 region: CSADLTEEQYF. As DNA, the CDR3 is TGCAGTGCAGACCTAACTGAGGAGCAGTACTTC.

This chain uses TRBV18 with TRBJ1-2, with TRBD1 identical over 10 bases. The CDR3 extends over 14 amino acids. CDR1 is KGHSH, CDR2 LQKENI, per germline. Losses at the gene ends were 0 bases for V and 7 bases for J; bases not matched to a gene: 2. The CDR3 DNA reads TGTGCCAGCTCACCACCCGGGACAGGGGCTGGCTACACCTTC. Translated, it gives CASSPPGTGAGYTF.

The chain is built from TRBV5-1 and TRBJ1-1, with a weak D call TRBD1 (6 bases). Looked up from germline, CDR1 is SGHRS and CDR2 is YFSETQ. CDR3 length: 15 amino acids. Trimming took 4 bases from V and 1 from J, leaving 14 bases between them. CDR3 DNA sequence: TGCGCCAGCAGCACGGACAGCTTAGGGAACACTGAAGCTTTCTTT. This sequence encodes CASSTDSLGNTEAFF.

The sample holds many counts of this clonotype. This chain links TRBV10-3 with TRBJ2-7, with D perhaps assigned TRBD1 or TRBD2 (5 bases each). The CDR3 runs to 16 residues. V lost 3 bases and J 2 bases, leaving 17 bases between the germline ends. Looked up from germline, CDR1 is ENHRY and CDR2 is SYGVKD. CDR3 protein: CAISEREGTETYEQYF. CDR3 nucleotides: TGTGCCATCAGTGAACGGGAAGGGACGGAGACCTACGAGCAGTACTTC.

This clonotype was counted only a few times. The genes are TRBV20-1 and TRBJ1-2; D gene ambiguous. Germline V gene lookup returns CDR1 DFQATT and CDR2 SNEGSKA (reference sequence). V dropped 6 bases and J dropped 1 base, with 12 bases sitting between them. This CDR3 spans 13 amino acids. As DNA, the CDR3 is TGCAGTGCCCCCGAGCTCGATAACTATGGCTACACCTTC. It encodes CSAPELDNYGYTF.

This clonotype was picked up a small number of times. CDR3: CASSTTGGVGYTF. In nucleotides, the CDR3 is TGTGCCAGCAGTACCACGGGGGGCGTAGGCTACACCTTC. The genes are TRBV12-3 or TRBV12-4 and TRBJ1-2, with D possibly being TRBD1 (6 bases). This CDR3 has 13 amino acids. Trimming removed 5 bases at V and 8 bases at J, with 15 bases between.

The table lists this clonotype with a few counts. The chain recombines TRBV4-1 with TRBJ1-5, with D unresolved. The germline gives CDR1 MGHRA, CDR2 YSYEKL. Trimming removed 0 bases from V and 7 bases from J, with 13 bases in between. This CDR3 has 15 residues. The CDR3 reads CASSQEPGLGQPQHF. In DNA, the CDR3 is TGCGCCAGCAGCCAAGAGCCCGGGCTCGGGCAGCCCCAGCATTTT.

This chain links TRBV10-3 with TRBJ2-7; D possibly corresponds to TRBD1 (6 bases). Trimming pared 2 bases from V and 7 bases from J, leaving 18 bases between. This CDR3 has 15 residues. The germline V gene has CDR1 ENHRY and CDR2 SYGVKD. Written as DNA, the CDR3 is TGTGCCATCAGTGAGCCGGCACTAGGGGGAGTGGAGCAGTACTTC. Translating gives CAISEPALGGVEQYF.

This sequence joins TRBV19 and TRBJ1-6; no firm D call. In germline, CDR1 is LNHDA, CDR2 SQIVND (reference sequence). The CDR3 consists of 13 residues. Trimming stripped 6 bases from V and 4 bases from J, with 7 bases between. The CDR3 protein is CASSVGYNSPLHF. CDR3 coding DNA: TGTGCCAGTAGCGTGGGGTATAATTCACCCCTCCACTTT.

V gene TRBV7-8 combines with J gene TRBJ2-7; 8 bases match TRBD1. The CDR3 covers 16 residues. Trimming took 3 bases from V and 5 from J; bases not matched to a gene: 12. CDR1 is SGHVS, CDR2 FQNEAQ, per germline. CDR3 protein: CASSLGSGTGHNEQYF. CDR3 in DNA: TGTGCCAGCAGCTTGGGGTCCGGGACAGGACACAACGAGCAGTACTTC.

This clonotype was seen a few times. This chain connects TRBV12-5 to TRBJ1-5; D remains ambiguous. Germline V CDR1 and CDR2: LGHNT, FRNRAP. V lost 9 bases to trimming and J lost 6 bases, with 9 bases between them. The CDR3 covers 11 residues. CDR3 region: CASVPPQPQHF. CDR3 DNA: TGTGCTAGCGTGCCCCCTCAGCCCCAGCATTTT.

This clonotype was seen a handful of times. The chain links TRBV18 to TRBJ2-7; D gene ambiguous. V was cut by 1 base and J by 3 bases, with 7 bases left in between. Germline loops: CDR1 KGHSH, CDR2 LQKENI. There are 13 residues in the CDR3. The CDR3 DNA reads TGTGCCAGCTCACCACAGGACCTCTACGAGCAGTACTTC. It is translated as CASSPQDLYEQYF.

This clonotype has a handful of counts. The chain couples TRBV7-9 to TRBJ2-3, with D perhaps matching TRBD1 or TRBD2 (5 bases each). The CDR3 spans 16 residues. Germline CDR1 reads SEHNR; CDR2 reads FQNEAQ (reference sequence). The V and J ends lost 4 bases and 0 bases respectively, with 14 bases between them. The CDR3 DNA is TGTGCCAGCAGCTCCTCAATGGGGGACAGCACAGATACGCAGTATTTT. This gives the protein CASSSSMGDSTDTQYF.

The gene calls are TRBV6-2 or TRBV6-3 and TRBJ2-3, with 7 bases fitting TRBD1. With V trimmed by 2 bases and J by 0 bases, 17 bases remained unmatched. The CDR3 is 20 amino acids. Germline CDR1 and CDR2: MNHEY and SVGEGT. In DNA, the CDR3 is TGTGCCAGCAGTTACGTCCCCACAGGGGTCCCTTTTATTAGCACAGATACGCAGTATTTT. As protein: CASSYVPTGVPFISTDTQYF.

The V gene is TRBV29-1, the J gene TRBJ2-1; tentative D call: TRBD2 (7 bases). The germline gives CDR1 SQVTM, CDR2 ANQGSEA. The ends were cut back, 5 bases at V and 7 bases at J, with 18 bases in the middle. The CDR3 loop spans 14 amino acids. The CDR3 region is CSVRLGGRVNEQFF. The CDR3 DNA sequence: TGCAGCGTTCGGCTCGGGGGGCGGGTGAATGAGCAGTTCTTC.

The V and J genes are TRBV7-9 and TRBJ2-7; no firm D call. The CDR3 has 14 residues. V dropped 5 bases and J dropped 2 bases, with 13 bases sitting between them. Germline V gene sequence: CDR1 SEHNR, CDR2 FQNEAQ (reference sequence). DNA of the CDR3: TGTGCCAGCAGCCCAAGGACCGCCGCCTACGAGCAGTACTTC. Its protein is CASSPRTAAYEQYF.

The chain recombines TRBV11-2 with TRBJ2-2; 7 bases agree with TRBD1. Germline V CDR1 and CDR2: SGHAT, FQNNGV. CDR3 length: 15 amino acids. Germline trimming cut 5 bases from V and 7 bases from J; bases unmatched to any gene: 10. The CDR3 here is CASSAVQGLLGELFF. CDR3 sequence (DNA): TGTGCCAGCAGCGCAGTACAGGGGTTGCTCGGGGAGCTGTTTTTT.

This clonotype showed up just a few times. This chain uses TRBV27 with TRBJ1-1; 12 positions match TRBD1. The ends lost 6 bases at V and 3 bases at J; junction bases unmatched: 8. CDR3 length: 16 residues. CDR1 and CDR2 (germline): MNHEY, SMNVEV (reference sequence). DNA of the CDR3: TGTGCCAGCAGCTCTCTAGGGACAGGGGGCTACACTGAAGCTTTCTTT. As protein: CASSSLGTGGYTEAFF.

This chain links TRBV28 with TRBJ1-5; no reliable D call. V was shortened by 10 bases and J by 7 bases, with 17 bases between the two germline ends. Germline lookup yields CDR1 MDHEN and CDR2 SYDVKM. This CDR3 contains 13 residues. CDR3 nucleotide sequence: TGTGCCACCACCCCGGGCGGTGGCCAGCCCCAGCATTTT. This sequence encodes CATTPGGGQPQHF.

The rearrangement joins TRBV10-3 to TRBJ2-1; 7 positions agree with TRBD2. Trimming at V came to 4 bases and at J to 0 bases, leaving 3 bases not matched to a gene. The CDR3 spans 15 residues. Germline V gene data show CDR1 as ENHRY and CDR2 as SYGVKD. The CDR3 loop is CAISASSGSYNEQFF. The CDR3 nucleotides are TGTGCCATCAGTGCCTCTAGCGGCTCCTACAATGAGCAGTTCTTC.

Only a few counts were recorded for this clonotype. The J gene is TRBJ1-5, the V gene TRBV30; no firm D call. V lost 5 bases, J lost 5 bases, and 4 bases lay in between. The CDR3 has 10 residues. Germline CDR1 is GTSNPN and CDR2 is SVGIG (reference sequence). The CDR3 DNA sequence: TGTGCCTGGGGGGATCAGCCCCAGCATTTT. It is translated as CAWGDQPQHF.

This clonotype came up a few times. The V and J genes are TRBV12-3 or TRBV12-4 and TRBJ1-5; TRBD1 agrees at 7 bases. The CDR3 is made up of 15 amino acids. The V segment lost 3 bases and the J segment 4 bases; nucleotides outside the gene matches: 6. CDR3 loop: CASSFGGTVNQPQHF. CDR3 nucleotides: TGTGCCAGCAGTTTTGGAGGGACAGTGAATCAGCCCCAGCATTTT.

This clonotype occurred a few times. V usage is TRBV10-3 and J usage is TRBJ2-5, with TRBD1 matching 7 bases. The CDR3 consists of 12 residues. Unmatched junction bases numbered 2, after V lost 9 bases and J lost 1 base. Germline-derived CDR1 and CDR2 are ENHRY and SYGVKD. The CDR3 protein is CAIGTAQETQYF. CDR3 in DNA: TGTGCCATAGGGACAGCCCAAGAGACCCAGTACTTC.

CDR3 sequence reads: CSARSSGTGNTEAFF. DNA for the CDR3: TGCAGTGCTAGGTCTTCCGGGACAGGGAACACTGAAGCTTTCTTT. The chain carries TRBV20-1 and TRBJ1-1, with TRBD1 identical over 8 bases. Germline assignment: CDR1 DFQATT and CDR2 SNEGSKA (reference sequence). V shed 3 bases and J 1 base; nucleotides not matched to a gene: 7. The CDR3 covers 15 residues.

The J gene is TRBJ2-7, the V gene TRBV2; no reliable D call. Germline loops: CDR1 SNHLY, CDR2 FYNNEI. Trimming took off 6 bases at V and 3 bases at J, with 15 bases between the two ends. This CDR3 spans 14 amino acids. CDR3: CASSPNLLNYEQYF. The DNA for the CDR3 is TGTGCCAGCAGCCCAAATCTCCTTAACTACGAGCAGTACTTC.

The chain couples TRBV20-1 to TRBJ2-1; TRBD2 agrees at 7 bases. Germline CDR1 reads DFQATT; CDR2 reads SNEGSKA (reference sequence). This CDR3 contains 13 residues. The J segment lost 9 bases and the V segment lost 7 bases, leaving 12 bases of the junction unmatched. In DNA, the CDR3 is TGCAGTGTTCGGCGACTAGCATCGGGTGAGCAGTTCTTC. Protein sequence: CSVRRLASGEQFF.

This clonotype was seen a few times. The chain is built from TRBV30 and TRBJ2-3; perhaps TRBD2 as D (7 bases). V was pared by 3 bases and J by 4 bases, with 11 bases between. Looked up from germline, CDR1 is GTSNPN and CDR2 is SVGIG (reference sequence). The CDR3 spans 13 residues. The CDR3: CAWRGGESDTQYF. The CDR3 DNA follows: TGTGCCTGGAGAGGGGGGGAATCAGATACGCAGTATTTT.